This T cell receptor (beta chain) comes out of a study of Ad26.COV2.S vaccination and SARS-CoV-2 variants. The wider study: Participant was drawn from the COV1001 Ad26.COV2.S trial arm.

Study-wide findings and caveats: Vaccinated and placebo-treated recipients had similar non-spike TCR breadth.

Treatment denoted: some 20 received Ad26.COV2.S at low or high dose, single or two shots; roughly five received placebo; per-sample allocation not given. Each sample was drawn 63 days after the first injection (of vaccine or placebo). The vaccine delivered Wuhan-strain SARS-CoV-2 spike through an Ad26 vector. Trimming removed 4 bases at V and 1 base at J, with 8 bases between. The CDR3 extends over 15 amino acids. The V gene's germline CDR1 is MDHEN and CDR2 SYDVKM. Clones were read by immunoSEQ multiplex PCR, and TCRdb kept only the in-frame ones, dropping some. This table has a few hundred thousand clones, 83% appearing once. About this clone itself: Its target is unknown.

The chain recombines TRBV28 with TRBJ2-6; possibly TRBD2 for D (6 bases). This TCR was recovered from a person between 18 and 65 years old who received the Ad26.COV2.S COVID-19 vaccine or a placebo. The sample consisted of peripheral blood, taken in a trial of Ad26.COV2.S vaccine versus placebo. The CDR3 DNA is TGTGCCAGCAGTTACCTAGCGTCTGGGGCCAACGTCCTGACTTTC. This encodes CASSYLASGANVLTF.